These 27 T cell receptor beta chains were sequenced from one sample in a study of T cells after somatic rescue of genetic block. Profiling relied on immunoSEQ multiplex PCR, and the TCRdb table lists in-frame clones only, not all of them. The repertoire holds around 64,000 clones, with approximately 90% as singletons. The sample comprised peripheral blood mononuclear cells (PBMCs). All receptors derive from a man between 40 and 49 years old.

The chain carries TRBV5-4 and TRBJ1-2, with unresolved D. The V end was cut by 4 bases, the J end by 6 bases, with 10 bases between. Germline CDR1 reads SGHNT; CDR2 reads YYREEE (reference sequence). The CDR3 has 12 residues. This chain's CDR3 is CASSEDGNGYTF. The CDR3 DNA is TGTGCCAGCAGCGAAGACGGAAATGGCTACACCTTC.

The gene calls are TRBV7-9 and TRBJ1-2; a possible D gene is TRBD1 (6 bases). The CDR3 spans 14 residues. CDR1 and CDR2 (germline): SEHNR, FQNEAQ (reference sequence). The V end was cut by 3 bases, the J end by 1 base, with 9 bases between. This CDR3 reads CASSFSGVNYGYTF. The DNA of the CDR3 is TGTGCCAGCAGCTTCTCAGGGGTTAACTATGGCTACACCTTC.

The rearrangement uses TRBV5-1 and TRBJ2-1, with 8 bases matching TRBD2. J was trimmed by 4 bases and V by 4 bases; bases with no gene match: 7. The germline gives CDR1 SGHRS, CDR2 YFSETQ. The CDR3 extends over 15 amino acids. In nucleotides, the CDR3 is TGCGCCAGCAGCCAAGGACTAGCAGTTTACAATGAGCAGTTCTTC. This translates into CASSQGLAVYNEQFF.

The V call is TRBV19, the J call TRBJ1-5; weak D call: TRBD1 (5 bases). Trimming took 4 bases from V and 4 from J, leaving 14 bases between them. This CDR3 is 15 amino acids long. Germline CDR1 is LNHDA and CDR2 is SQIVND (reference sequence). For the CDR3, the DNA is TGTGCCAGTAGTAAGGCGGGGGGGGGAAATCAGCCCCAGCATTTT. This sequence encodes CASSKAGGGNQPQHF.

This clone was counted once. The genes are TRBV10-3 and TRBJ1-3, with TRBD1 matching over 8 bases. V trimming: 7 bases; J trimming: 7 bases; junction bases outside the gene matches: 3. CDR1 and CDR2 from the germline V gene are ENHRY and SYGVKD. CDR3 length: 12 residues. CDR3 nucleotides: TGTGCCATCACGGACAGGGCTAACACCATATATTTT. It translates to CAITDRANTIYF.

The chain joins TRBV27 to TRBJ1-1, with 9 positions matching TRBD1. Germline trimming cut 6 bases from V and 6 bases from J; bases unmatched to any gene: 8. The CDR3 runs 14 residues. Germline V CDR1 and CDR2: MNHEY, SMNVEV (reference sequence). The CDR3 loop is CASRPGQGNAEAFF. The DNA of the CDR3 is TGTGCCAGCAGGCCGGGACAGGGTAACGCTGAAGCTTTCTTT.

This chain connects TRBV5-1 to TRBJ2-5; D might be TRBD2 (6 bases). CDR3 size: 16 residues. V lost 4 bases and J lost 1, with 17 bases in between. Per germline, CDR1 SGHRS and CDR2 YFSETQ. CDR3 DNA sequence: TGCGCCAGCAGCCGCGGGGCGGCGCCTGGCCAAGAGACCCAGTACTTC. Translated: CASSRGAAPGQETQYF.

The chain employs TRBV6-5 and TRBJ2-1, with D uncertain. Germline CDR1 reads MNHEY; CDR2 reads SVGAGI. The CDR3 consists of 14 residues. V lost 0 bases and J lost 4, with 7 bases in between. The DNA of the CDR3 is TGTGCCAGCAGTTACTCGGCCAAATACAATGAGCAGTTCTTC. This encodes CASSYSAKYNEQFF.

The chain joins TRBV7-2 to TRBJ1-4; perhaps TRBD1 as D (5 bases). The CDR3 spans 15 residues. V was shortened by 1 base and J by 8 bases, with 14 bases between the two germline ends. The germline CDR1 and CDR2 sequences are SGHTA and FQGNSA. The CDR3 loop is CASSLVGDRGEKLFF. CDR3 sequence (DNA): TGTGCCAGCAGCTTAGTAGGAGACAGAGGGGAAAAACTGTTTTTT.

The CDR3 protein is CASSGQTNTGELFF. The CDR3 nucleotides are TGTGCCAGCTCGGGACAGACGAACACCGGGGAGCTGTTTTTT. The chain uses TRBV18 and TRBJ2-2; TRBD1 matches 7 bases. V lost 6 bases and J lost 0; bases outside the gene matches: 1. Germline CDR1 and CDR2: KGHSH and LQKENI. The CDR3 runs 14 residues.

CDR3 sequence (DNA): TGTGCCAGCAGCGTATCGCCTAGCGCTTACAATGAGCAGTTCTTC. It encodes CASSVSPSAYNEQFF. The chain combines TRBV9 with TRBJ2-1; D is possibly TRBD2 (6 bases). The germline V gene has CDR1 SGDLS and CDR2 YYNGEE. This CDR3 is built from 15 residues. V was clipped by 1 base and J by 4 bases, with 12 bases between them.

This chain uses TRBV18 with TRBJ2-3, with D possibly matching TRBD1 (5 bases). Trimming pared 2 bases from V and 0 bases from J, leaving 9 bases between. CDR1 and CDR2 from the germline V gene are KGHSH and LQKENI. This CDR3 is 15 amino acids long. The CDR3: CASSPGALSTDTQYF. The CDR3 nucleotides are TGTGCCAGCTCACCAGGGGCCCTCAGCACAGATACGCAGTATTTT.

A single count supports this clone. The J gene is TRBJ2-3, the V gene TRBV9; 11 bases are a match to TRBD2. J was trimmed by 4 bases and V by 0 bases; bases with no gene match: 4. The germline CDR1 and CDR2 sequences are SGDLS and YYNGEE. The CDR3 runs 16 residues. The DNA of the CDR3 is TGTGCCAGCAGCGTAGGAACTAGCGGGGGCTCAGATACGCAGTATTTT. Translated: CASSVGTSGGSDTQYF.

The V and J genes are TRBV18 and TRBJ2-5; maybe TRBD1 (6 bases). V was trimmed by 1 base and J by 4 bases, leaving 13 bases between them. The CDR3 has 15 residues. Germline assignment: CDR1 KGHSH and CDR2 LQKENI. The CDR3 coding sequence is TGTGCCAGCTCACCACAGGACAGTACTAGAGAGACCCAGTACTTC. As protein: CASSPQDSTRETQYF.

V and J are TRBV7-8 and TRBJ2-1; D is undetermined. Germline V CDR1 and CDR2: SGHVS, FQNEAQ. The CDR3 spans 16 residues. V lost 1 base to trimming and J lost 0 bases, with 10 bases between them. CDR3 coding DNA: TGTGCCAGCAGCTTAGAGGAGTGGGGCTCCTACAATGAGCAGTTCTTC. This sequence encodes CASSLEEWGSYNEQFF.

This rearrangement joins TRBV6-1 to TRBJ1-2, with a weak D call TRBD1 (6 bases). V lost 6 bases to trimming and J lost 4 bases, with 9 bases between them. The CDR3 spans 12 residues. CDR1 is MNHNS, CDR2 SASEGT, per germline. The CDR3 is CASSRDTYGYTF. The CDR3 DNA follows: TGTGCCAGCAGCCGGGACACCTATGGCTACACCTTC.

The rearrangement uses TRBV6-6 and TRBJ2-1, with 11 bases that match TRBD2. The V segment lost 6 bases and the J segment 5 bases; nucleotides outside the gene matches: 6. The CDR3 length is 15 residues. The germline V gene encodes CDR1 MNHNY and CDR2 SVGAGI (reference sequence). This CDR3 is CASRIPGLADNEQFF. For the CDR3, the DNA is TGTGCCAGCAGAATACCGGGACTAGCGGACAATGAGCAGTTCTTC.

This chain connects TRBV25-1 to TRBJ2-3, with D perhaps matching TRBD1 (5 bases). V dropped 2 bases and J dropped 5 bases, with 5 bases sitting between them. Germline V CDR1 and CDR2: MGHDK, SYGVNS. This CDR3 is 12 amino acids long. This CDR3 reads CASSERGDTQYF. The CDR3 DNA follows: TGTGCCAGCAGTGAAAGGGGAGATACGCAGTATTTT.

This chain uses TRBV5-1 with TRBJ2-5, with D maybe TRBD2 (6 bases). With 5 bases removed from V and 4 bases from J, the gap between germline ends came to 15 bases. The germline V gene encodes CDR1 SGHRS and CDR2 YFSETQ. CDR3 length: 14 amino acids. CDR3 region: CASSPRESGETQYF. In DNA, the CDR3 is TGCGCCAGCAGTCCTCGGGAGAGCGGAGAGACCCAGTACTTC.

This sequence joins TRBV19 and TRBJ1-2, with D unclear. V gave up 3 bases and J gave up 4 bases, with 15 bases separating them. CDR1 and CDR2 (germline): LNHDA, SQIVND (reference sequence). CDR3 length: 15 residues. CDR3 coding DNA: TGTGCCAGTAGTATGTTGGCGTCGGCGGGCTATGGCTACACCTTC. As protein: CASSMLASAGYGYTF.

The chain employs TRBV6-1 and TRBJ2-7, with D perhaps TRBD1 or TRBD2 (7 bases each). The V end was cut by 1 base, the J end by 3 bases, with 16 bases between. The CDR3 covers 16 residues. CDR1 and CDR2 (germline): MNHNS, SASEGT. In DNA form, the CDR3 reads TGTGCCAGCAGTGAAGAGGGGGGGACAGCTAGCTACGAGCAGTACTTC. Its translation: CASSEEGGTASYEQYF.

This clone was detected once. The V and J genes are TRBV9 and TRBJ2-7; TRBD2 matches 8 bases. Germline values: CDR1 SGDLS, CDR2 YYNGEE. This CDR3 region has 12 residues. With V trimmed by 7 bases and J by 7 bases, 7 bases remained unmatched. Here the CDR3 DNA reads TGTGCCAGCGGGACCGGCGGGGGGGAGCAGTACTTC. The encoded protein is CASGTGGGEQYF.

This chain joins TRBV2 and TRBJ2-4, with TRBD2 matching over 10 bases. The ends lost 7 bases at V and 0 bases at J; junction bases unmatched: 6. The CDR3 totals 16 residues. From germline, CDR1 is SNHLY and CDR2 FYNNEI. CDR3 coding DNA: TGTGCCAGCACCGGACTAGCGGAGATAGCCAAAAACATTCAGTACTTC. It specifies CASTGLAEIAKNIQYF.

J is TRBJ2-1 and V is TRBV18; 13 bases agree with TRBD2. This CDR3 has 16 amino acids. Germline V gene lookup returns CDR1 KGHSH and CDR2 LQKENI. The ends lost 3 bases at V and 2 bases at J; junction bases unmatched: 1. The CDR3 sequence: CASSPGTSGAYNEQFF. The CDR3 DNA reads as TGTGCCAGCTCACCGGGGACTAGCGGGGCCTACAATGAGCAGTTCTTC.

The genes are TRBV5-1 and TRBJ1-2; D gene ambiguous. Germline V gene data show CDR1 as SGHRS and CDR2 as YFSETQ. The CDR3 has 13 amino acids. The V end lost 5 bases, the J end lost 0 bases, and 8 bases lay between the germline ends. This chain's CDR3 is CASRNPANYGYTF. The CDR3 region has the DNA TGCGCCAGCAGAAACCCAGCTAACTATGGCTACACCTTC.

The chain links TRBV5-4 to TRBJ2-7; possibly TRBD1 for D (6 bases). The CDR3 spans 16 residues. V dropped 4 bases and J dropped 2 bases, with 19 bases sitting between them. Germline V CDR1 and CDR2: SGHNT, YYREEE (reference sequence). CDR3 bases: TGTGCCAGCAGCCACGACCCAGGGGCCACGACCTACGAGCAGTACTTC. Residues: CASSHDPGATTYEQYF.

The chain links TRBV5-6 to TRBJ2-1, with 12 bases lining up with TRBD2. CDR1 and CDR2 (germline): SGHDT, YYEEEE. The CDR3 loop spans 15 amino acids. With V trimmed by 4 bases and J by 9 bases, 8 bases remained unmatched. CDR3 in DNA: TGTGCCAGCAGCCTGCCTAGCGGGGGGGCCGGTGAGCAGTTCTTC. This sequence encodes CASSLPSGGAGEQFF. Using reference TRBV5-6 and TRBJ2-1 for the parts outside the CDR3, the full variable domain is DAGVTQSPTHLIKTRGQQVTLRCSPKSGHDTVSWYQQALGQGPQFIFQYYEEEERQRGNFPDRFSGHQFPNYSSELNVNALLLGDSALYLCASSLPSGGAGEQFFGPGTRLTVL.